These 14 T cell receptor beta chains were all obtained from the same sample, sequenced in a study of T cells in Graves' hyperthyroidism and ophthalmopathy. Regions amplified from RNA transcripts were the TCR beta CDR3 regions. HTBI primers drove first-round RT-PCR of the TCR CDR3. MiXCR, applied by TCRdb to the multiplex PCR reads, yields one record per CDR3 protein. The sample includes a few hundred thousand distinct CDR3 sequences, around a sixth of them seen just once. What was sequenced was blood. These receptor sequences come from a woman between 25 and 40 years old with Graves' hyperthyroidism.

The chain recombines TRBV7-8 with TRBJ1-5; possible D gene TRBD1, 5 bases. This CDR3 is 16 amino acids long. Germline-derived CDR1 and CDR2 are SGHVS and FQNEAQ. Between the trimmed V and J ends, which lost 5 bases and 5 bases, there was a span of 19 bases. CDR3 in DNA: TGTGCCAGCAGCGCCGGGACGCTTGCTCGGGATCAGCCCCAGCATTTT. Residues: CASSAGTLARDQPQHF. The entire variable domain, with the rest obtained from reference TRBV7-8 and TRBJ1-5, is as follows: GAGVSQSPRYKVAKRGQDVALRCDPISGHVSLFWYQQALGQGPEFLTYFQNEAQLDKSGLPSDRFFAERPEGSVSTLKIQRTQQEDSAVYLCASSAGTLARDQPQHFGDGTRLSIL.

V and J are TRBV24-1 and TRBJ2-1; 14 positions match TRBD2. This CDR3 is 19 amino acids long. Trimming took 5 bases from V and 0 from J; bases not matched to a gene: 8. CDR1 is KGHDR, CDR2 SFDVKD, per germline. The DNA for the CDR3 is TGTGCCACCAGTGGGGGGGGGACTAGCGGGGGAAGCTCCTACAATGAGCAGTTCTTC. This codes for CATSGGGTSGGSSYNEQFF.

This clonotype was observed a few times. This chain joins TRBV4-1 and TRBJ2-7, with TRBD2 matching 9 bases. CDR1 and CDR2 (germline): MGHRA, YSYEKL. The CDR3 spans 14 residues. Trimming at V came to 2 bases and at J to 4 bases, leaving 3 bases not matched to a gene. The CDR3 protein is CASSQRLAAYEQYF. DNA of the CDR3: TGCGCCAGCAGCCAAAGACTAGCGGCGTACGAGCAGTACTTC.

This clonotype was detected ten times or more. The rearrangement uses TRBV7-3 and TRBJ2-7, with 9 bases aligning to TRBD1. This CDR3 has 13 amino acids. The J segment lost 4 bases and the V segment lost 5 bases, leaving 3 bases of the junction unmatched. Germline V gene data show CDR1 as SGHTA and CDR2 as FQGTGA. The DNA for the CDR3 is TGTGCCAGCAGCCTTGGGACAGGGTACGAGCAGTACTTC. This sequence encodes CASSLGTGYEQYF.

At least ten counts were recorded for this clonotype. The CDR3, as DNA: TGTGCCAGCAGGCGGACTAGCGGGATAAATGAGCAGTTCTTC. This sequence encodes CASRRTSGINEQFF. This chain joins TRBV6-1 and TRBJ2-1; 12 bases map to TRBD2. V shed 6 bases and J 7 bases; nucleotides not matched to a gene: 4. This CDR3 region has 14 residues. Germline V gene lookup returns CDR1 MNHNS and CDR2 SASEGT.

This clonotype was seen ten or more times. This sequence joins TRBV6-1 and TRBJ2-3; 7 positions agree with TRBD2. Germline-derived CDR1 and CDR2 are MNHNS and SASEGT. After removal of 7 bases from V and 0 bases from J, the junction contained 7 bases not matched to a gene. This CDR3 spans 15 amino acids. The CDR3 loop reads CASTGSGPSTDTQYF. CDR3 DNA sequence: TGTGCCAGCACTGGTAGCGGGCCCAGCACAGATACGCAGTATTTT.

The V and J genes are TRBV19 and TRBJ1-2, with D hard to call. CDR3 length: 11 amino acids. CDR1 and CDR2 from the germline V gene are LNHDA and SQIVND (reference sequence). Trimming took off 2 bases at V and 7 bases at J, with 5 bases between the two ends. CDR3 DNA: TGTGCCAGTAGTATAAGGGCTGGCTACACCTTC. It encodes CASSIRAGYTF.

The CDR3 sequence: CASSLYHRGTEAFF. DNA of the CDR3: TGCGCCAGCAGCTTGTACCACAGGGGCACTGAAGCTTTCTTT. V and J are TRBV5-1 and TRBJ1-1; 7 bases align to TRBD1. In germline, CDR1 is SGHRS, CDR2 YFSETQ. This CDR3 is built from 14 residues. Trimming at V came to 1 base and at J to 4 bases, leaving 4 bases not matched to a gene.

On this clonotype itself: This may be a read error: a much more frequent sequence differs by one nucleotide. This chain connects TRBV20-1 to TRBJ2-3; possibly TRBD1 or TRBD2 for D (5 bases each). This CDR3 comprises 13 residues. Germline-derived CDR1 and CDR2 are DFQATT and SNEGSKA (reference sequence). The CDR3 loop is CSARGASTDTQYF. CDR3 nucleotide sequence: TGCAGTGCCAGAGGGGCTAGCACAGATACGCAGTATTTT.

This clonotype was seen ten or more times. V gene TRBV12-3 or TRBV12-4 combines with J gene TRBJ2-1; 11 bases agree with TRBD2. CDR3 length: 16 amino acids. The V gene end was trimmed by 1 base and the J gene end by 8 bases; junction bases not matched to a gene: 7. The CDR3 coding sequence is TGTGCCAGCAGTTTAGGTAGCGGGAGGGTAGCAGATGAGCAGTTCTTC. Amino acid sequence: CASSLGSGRVADEQFF.

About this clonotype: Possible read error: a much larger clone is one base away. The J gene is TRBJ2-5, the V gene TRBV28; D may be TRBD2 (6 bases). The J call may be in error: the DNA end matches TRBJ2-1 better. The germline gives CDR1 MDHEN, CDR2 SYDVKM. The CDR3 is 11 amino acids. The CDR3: CASSGRGTQFF. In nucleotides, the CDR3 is TGTGCCAGCAGCGGGAGAGGGACCCAGTTCTTC.

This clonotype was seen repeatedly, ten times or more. The CDR3 coding sequence is TGTGCCAGCACGACAGGGACCACCGGGGAGCTGTTTTTT. Translated: CASTTGTTGELFF. The rearrangement links TRBV18 to TRBJ2-2, with 7 bases that match TRBD1. The germline V gene has CDR1 KGHSH and CDR2 LQKENI. Trimming took 8 bases from V and 4 from J; bases not matched to a gene: 4. This CDR3 is built from 13 residues.

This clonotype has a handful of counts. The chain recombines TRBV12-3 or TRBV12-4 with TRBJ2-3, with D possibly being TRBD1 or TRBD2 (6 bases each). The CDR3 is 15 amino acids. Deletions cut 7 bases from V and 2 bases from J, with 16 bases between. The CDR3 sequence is CASTTRGDITDTQYF. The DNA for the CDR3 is TGTGCCAGCACCACAAGGGGGGATATCACAGATACGCAGTATTTT.

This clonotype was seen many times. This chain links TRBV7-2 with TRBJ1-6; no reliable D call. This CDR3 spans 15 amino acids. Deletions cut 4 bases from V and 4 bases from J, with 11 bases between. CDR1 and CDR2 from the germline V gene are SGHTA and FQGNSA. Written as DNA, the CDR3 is TGTGCCAGCAGCTCTCCCGGGTCTTATAATTCACCCCTCCACTTT. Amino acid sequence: CASSSPGSYNSPLHF. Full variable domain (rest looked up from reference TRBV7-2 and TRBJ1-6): GAGVSQSPSNKVTEKGKDVELRCDPISGHTALYWYRQSLGQGLEFLIYFQGNSAPDKSGLPSDRFSAERTGGSVSTLTIQRTQQEDSAVYLCASSSPGSYNSPLHFGNGTRLTVT.